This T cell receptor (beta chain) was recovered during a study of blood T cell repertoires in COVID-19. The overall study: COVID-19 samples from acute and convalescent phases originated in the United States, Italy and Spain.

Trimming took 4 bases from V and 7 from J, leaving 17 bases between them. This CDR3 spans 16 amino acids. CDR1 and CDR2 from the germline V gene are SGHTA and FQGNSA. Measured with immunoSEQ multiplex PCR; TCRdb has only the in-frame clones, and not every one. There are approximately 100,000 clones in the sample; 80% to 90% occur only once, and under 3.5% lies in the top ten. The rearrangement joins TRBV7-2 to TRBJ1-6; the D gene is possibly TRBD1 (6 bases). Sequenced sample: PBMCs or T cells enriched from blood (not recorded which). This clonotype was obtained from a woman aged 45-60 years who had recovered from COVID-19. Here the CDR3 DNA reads TGTGCCAGCAGCTGGGGCAGGGGAGTCGGAAATTCACCCCTCCACTTT. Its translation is CASSWGRGVGNSPLHF.